The entry that follows covers one TCR beta chain sequence. Its antigen is not known. Sequenced material consisted of expressed TCRB transcripts (all of the isolated RNA was reverse transcribed). Naive, central memory and regulatory T cell samples yielded around 3.6 million reads on average. Sequencing used immunoSEQ multiplex PCR; TCRdb keeps in-frame clones, though not all of them. The sample has 400,000 to 550,000 clones, approximately 10% seen once; the top ten hold approximately 0.05%. These data come from a study of beta chain features in type 1 diabetes. In the study overall: What patients shared with healthy donors was a similar profile of age, gender and cell yields.

Study-level findings and limits: Patients showed naive, central memory and Treg TCRB repertoires that appeared more similar than those of healthy donors.

Germline V gene sequence: CDR1 SQVTM, CDR2 ANQGSEA. The CDR3 has 14 amino acids. The V end lost 0 bases, the J end lost 8 bases, and 16 bases lay between the germline ends. V and J are TRBV29-1 and TRBJ1-2, with D perhaps TRBD1 (5 bases). This receptor was taken from a woman aged 18-29 years in good health. The sample consisted of naive CD4+ T cells from blood. The DNA for the CDR3 is TGCAGCGTTGAAGATTTGGCCAGGGAACAAGGCTACACCTTC. Amino acid sequence: CSVEDLAREQGYTF. The variable domain in full, with the rest retrieved from reference TRBV29-1 and TRBJ1-2, is SAVISQKPSRDICQRGTSLTIQCQVDSQVTMMFWYRQQPGQSLTLIATANQGSEATYESGFVIDKFPISRPNLTFSTLTVSNMSPEDSSIYLCSVEDLAREQGYTFGSGTRLTVV.